The 20 T cell receptor beta chains below come from one sample, sequenced in a study of spatial heterogeneity in lung cancer. TCRdb re-analysed the 5' RACE reads in MiXCR, keeping a single row per CDR3 protein. The top ten hold approximately 35% of the sample, which has 50,000 to 60,000 distinct CDR3 sequences, more than 6.5% seen once. The time point was: blood at routine non-recurrence follow-up after resection. Whole RNA came from tumor, nontumor lung or frozen PBMC and was sequenced without being sorted. Here the sequenced sample was PBMCs, taken at follow-up. Every receptor here comes from a female donor with early-stage non-small cell lung cancer.

This clonotype was observed at least ten times. J is TRBJ2-3 and V is TRBV5-1; 10 bases align to TRBD2. The CDR3 runs to 15 residues. V shed 4 bases and J 1 base; nucleotides not matched to a gene: 3. Germline-derived CDR1 and CDR2 are SGHRS and YFSETQ. CDR3 coding DNA: TGCGCCAGCAGCGTCGGACTAGCGGGCACAGATACGCAGTATTTT. Translated, it gives CASSVGLAGTDTQYF.

This sequence joins TRBV18 and TRBJ1-5; 12 bases map to TRBD1. CDR1 and CDR2 (germline): KGHSH, LQKENI. Trimming at V came to 0 bases and at J to 6 bases, leaving 3 bases not matched to a gene. CDR3 size: 16 residues. As DNA, the CDR3 is TGTGCCAGCTCACCACCTGGGACAGGGGGCGTTCAGCCCCAGCATTTT. Encoded protein: CASSPPGTGGVQPQHF.

This clonotype was seen at least ten times. The chain joins TRBV6-2 or TRBV6-3 to TRBJ2-7, with a weak D call TRBD2 (6 bases). V was cut by 6 bases and J by 2 bases, with 14 bases left in between. Germline CDR1 MNHEY, CDR2 SVGEGT. This CDR3 is built from 14 residues. CDR3: CASSGGQPPYEQYF. CDR3 DNA sequence: TGTGCCAGCAGCGGAGGGCAGCCCCCCTACGAGCAGTACTTC.

J is TRBJ2-5 and V is TRBV20-1; 7 bases are shared with TRBD2. CDR1 and CDR2 from the germline V gene are DFQATT and SNEGSKA (reference sequence). V trimming: 5 bases; J trimming: 2 bases; junction bases outside the gene matches: 5. The CDR3 totals 13 residues. The CDR3 DNA follows: TGCAGTGCTCTTTCTAGCGGTCAAGAGACCCAGTACTTC. Amino acid sequence: CSALSSGQETQYF.

The chain combines TRBV18 with TRBJ1-1; perhaps TRBD1 as D (6 bases). Germline CDR1 and CDR2: KGHSH and LQKENI. This CDR3 contains 16 residues. Trimming shortened V by 4 bases and J by 0 bases, and 15 bases separated the two germline ends. The DNA for the CDR3 is TGTGCCAGCTCACAAGCCACGGGGGCTATGAACACTGAAGCTTTCTTT. It yields the protein CASSQATGAMNTEAFF. Drawing the rest from reference TRBV18 and TRBJ1-1, the complete variable domain is NAGVMQNPRHLVRRRGQEARLRCSPMKGHSHVYWYRQLPEEGLKFMVYLQKENIIDESGMPKERFSAEFPKEGPSILRIQQVVRGDSAAYFCASSQATGAMNTEAFFGQGTRLTVV.

This clonotype turned up a few times. The V gene is TRBV19, the J gene TRBJ1-5; D perhaps matches TRBD1 (6 bases). Germline CDR1 reads LNHDA; CDR2 reads SQIVND (reference sequence). V dropped 6 bases and J dropped 0 bases, with 9 bases sitting between them. This CDR3 contains 14 residues. The CDR3 sequence is CASSTTGSNQPQHF. CDR3 nucleotide sequence: TGTGCCAGTAGCACGACAGGTAGCAATCAGCCCCAGCATTTT. The full variable domain, rest sourced from reference TRBV19 and TRBJ1-5, is DGGITQSPKYLFRKEGQNVTLSCEQNLNHDAMYWYRQDPGQGLRLIYYSQIVNDFQKGDIAEGYSVSREKKESFPLTVTSAQKNPTAFYLCASSTTGSNQPQHFGDGTRLSIL.

This clonotype showed up many times. The CDR3 is CATSDRDRPFLLAFF. As DNA, the CDR3 is TGTGCCACCAGCGACCGGGACAGACCCTTTTTATTAGCTTTCTTT. The chain recombines TRBV15 with TRBJ1-1; TRBD1 matches at 7 bases. J was trimmed by 10 bases and V by 5 bases; bases with no gene match: 16. Germline V gene data show CDR1 as LNHNV and CDR2 as YYDKDF (reference sequence). The CDR3 totals 15 residues.

In its sample, this clonotype was seen many times. The chain combines TRBV12-3 or TRBV12-4 with TRBJ1-2, with TRBD1 identical over 7 bases. This CDR3 comprises 13 residues. V lost 6 bases, J lost 4 bases, and 5 bases stayed unmatched. The DNA for the CDR3 is TGTGCCAGCAGGCCGACAGGGATCTATGGCTACACCTTC. It is translated as CASRPTGIYGYTF.

The V and J genes are TRBV27 and TRBJ2-1; 8 bases agree with TRBD1. The ends lost 7 bases at V and 7 bases at J; junction bases unmatched: 12. Germline CDR1 is MNHEY and CDR2 is SMNVEV (reference sequence). There are 15 residues in the CDR3. In DNA, the CDR3 is TGTGCCAGCACCGTTATTCGGACAGGGACTAATGAGCAGTTCTTC. This encodes CASTVIRTGTNEQFF.

This clonotype appeared a few times. This chain links TRBV5-1 with TRBJ1-1; 10 nucleotides match TRBD1. The CDR3 has 17 residues. After removal of 0 bases from V and 1 base from J, the junction contained 6 bases not matched to a gene. The germline V gene encodes CDR1 SGHRS and CDR2 YFSETQ. Here the CDR3 DNA reads TGCGCCAGCAGCTTGGCCGGGACAGGGGAGGGGAACACTGAAGCTTTCTTT. Protein: CASSLAGTGEGNTEAFF.

Ten or more counts support this clonotype. The gene calls are TRBV6-2 or TRBV6-3 and TRBJ2-5; 7 nucleotides line up with TRBD1. The CDR3 consists of 14 residues. J lost 2 bases, V lost 5 bases, and 5 bases had no gene match. In germline, CDR1 is MNHEY, CDR2 SVGEGT. This chain's CDR3 is CASSRDSPQETQYF. Written as DNA, the CDR3 is TGTGCCAGCAGTCGGGACAGCCCGCAAGAGACCCAGTACTTC.

This clonotype has a count of ten or more. This sequence joins TRBV7-2 and TRBJ2-1, with D tentatively TRBD2 (6 bases). Germline loops: CDR1 SGHTA, CDR2 FQGNSA. CDR3 length: 12 amino acids. V gave up 5 bases and J gave up 6 bases, with 8 bases separating them. The CDR3 sequence is CASSAGPNEQFF. CDR3 sequence (DNA): TGTGCCAGCAGCGCGGGACCCAATGAGCAGTTCTTC.

This clonotype was observed many times. The chain has TRBV24-1 and TRBJ2-2, with D perhaps matching TRBD2 (5 bases). Trimming left V 3 bases short and J 3 bases short, with 10 bases between. The V gene's germline CDR1 is KGHDR and CDR2 SFDVKD. The CDR3 has 15 amino acids. CDR3 coding DNA: TGTGCCACCAGTGATCCCGACGGGGACACCGGGGAGCTGTTTTTT. Translating gives CATSDPDGDTGELFF.

Ten or more counts support this clonotype. J is TRBJ1-1 and V is TRBV3-1; D unresolved. Per germline, CDR1 LGHDT and CDR2 YNNKEL (reference sequence). V lost 1 base to trimming and J lost 4 bases, with 10 bases between them. The CDR3 totals 14 residues. CDR3 nucleotides: TGTGCCAGCAGCCAAGCAAGGTTGGGCACTGAAGCTTTCTTT. Its translation: CASSQARLGTEAFF.

This clonotype was picked up many times. The V call is TRBV7-9, the J call TRBJ1-1, with 7 bases aligning to TRBD1. The germline V gene has CDR1 SEHNR and CDR2 FQNEAQ (reference sequence). V lost 8 bases to trimming and J lost 3 bases; unmatched junction nucleotides: 3. The CDR3 runs to 12 residues. CDR3 nucleotide sequence: TGTGCCAGCCTCAGGGGGGACACTGAAGCTTTCTTT. It yields the protein CASLRGDTEAFF.

The chain is built from TRBV7-3 and TRBJ2-1, with 9 bases fitting TRBD1. This CDR3 contains 13 residues. J lost 7 bases, V lost 5 bases, and 3 bases had no gene match. Germline CDR1 reads SGHTA; CDR2 reads FQGTGA. The CDR3 is CASSRDRGNEQFF. The CDR3 DNA sequence: TGTGCCAGCAGCCGCGACAGGGGGAATGAGCAGTTCTTC. Variable domain in full (rest from reference TRBV7-3 and TRBJ2-1): GAGVSQTPSNKVTEKGKYVELRCDPISGHTALYWYRQSLGQGPEFLIYFQGTGAADDSGLPNDRFFAVRPEGSVSTLKIQRTERGDSAVYLCASSRDRGNEQFFGPGTRLTVL.

This clonotype was seen repeatedly, ten times or more. The chain has TRBV29-1 and TRBJ2-3, with 11 bases identical to TRBD2. V was pared by 7 bases and J by 4 bases, with 4 bases of the junction left unmatched. Germline V gene data show CDR1 as SQVTM and CDR2 as ANQGSEA. This CDR3 contains 13 residues. CDR3 in amino acids: CSADSGGADTQYF. DNA of the CDR3: TGCAGCGCCGATAGCGGGGGGGCAGATACGCAGTATTTT.

This clonotype came up many times. CDR3 sequence: CASSVELAGRTDTQYF. The CDR3 DNA reads as TGTGCCAGCAGCGTAGAGCTAGCGGGTCGCACAGATACGCAGTATTTT. This rearrangement joins TRBV9 to TRBJ2-3, with 8 bases that match TRBD2. Germline V gene sequence: CDR1 SGDLS, CDR2 YYNGEE. This CDR3 contains 16 residues. V lost 0 bases, J lost 1 base, and 4 bases stayed unmatched.

The CDR3 DNA is TGCGCCAGCAGTGAGTCGGTTACAGGAAAACTGTTTTTT. Translated, it gives CASSESVTGKLFF. The V gene is TRBV10-2, the J gene TRBJ1-4; D perhaps matches TRBD1 (5 bases). V gave up 0 bases and J gave up 10 bases, with 9 bases separating them. CDR3 size: 13 residues. CDR1 and CDR2 (germline): WSHSY, SAAADI.

The table lists this clonotype with a few counts. The rearrangement uses TRBV6-1 and TRBJ1-2; tentative D call: TRBD1 (6 bases). The CDR3 consists of 17 residues. CDR1 and CDR2 (germline): MNHNS, SASEGT. Deletions cut 8 bases from V and 11 bases from J, with 33 bases between. The CDR3 here is CASGGTLGGPDNAAYTF. Written as DNA, the CDR3 is TGTGCCAGCGGGGGGACCCTAGGGGGACCTGACAACGCGGCGTACACCTTC.